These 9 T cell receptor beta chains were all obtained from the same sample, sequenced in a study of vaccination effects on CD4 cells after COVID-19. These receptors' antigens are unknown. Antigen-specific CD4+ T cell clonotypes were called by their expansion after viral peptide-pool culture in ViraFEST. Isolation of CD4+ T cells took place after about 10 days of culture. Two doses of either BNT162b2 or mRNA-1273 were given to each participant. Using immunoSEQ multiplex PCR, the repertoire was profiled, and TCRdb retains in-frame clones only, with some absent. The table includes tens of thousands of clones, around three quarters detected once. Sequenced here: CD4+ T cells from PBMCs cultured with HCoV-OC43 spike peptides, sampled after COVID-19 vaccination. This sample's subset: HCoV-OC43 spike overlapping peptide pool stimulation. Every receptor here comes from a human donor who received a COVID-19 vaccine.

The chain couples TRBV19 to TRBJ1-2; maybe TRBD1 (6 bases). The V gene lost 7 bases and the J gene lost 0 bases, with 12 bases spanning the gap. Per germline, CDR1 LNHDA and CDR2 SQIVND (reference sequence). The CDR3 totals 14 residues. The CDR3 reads CASTRGLTNYGYTF. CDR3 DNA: TGTGCCAGTACCAGGGGCCTAACTAACTATGGCTACACCTTC.

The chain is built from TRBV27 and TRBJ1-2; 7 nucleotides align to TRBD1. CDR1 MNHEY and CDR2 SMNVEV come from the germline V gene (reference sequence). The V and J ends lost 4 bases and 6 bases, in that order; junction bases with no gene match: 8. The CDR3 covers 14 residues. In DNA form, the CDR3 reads TGTGCCAGCAGTTCGACAGGGTCTCCTCATGGCTACACCTTC. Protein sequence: CASSSTGSPHGYTF.

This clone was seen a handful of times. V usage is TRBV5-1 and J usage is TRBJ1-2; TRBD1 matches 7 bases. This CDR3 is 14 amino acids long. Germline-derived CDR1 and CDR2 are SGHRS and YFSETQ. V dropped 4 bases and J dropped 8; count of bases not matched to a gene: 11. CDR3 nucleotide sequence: TGCGCCAGCAGCCCCCAAGGGGGCGCTTACGGCTACACCTTC. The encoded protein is CASSPQGGAYGYTF.

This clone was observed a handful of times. CDR3 region: CASSEGDRVGYTF. CDR3 DNA sequence: TGTGCCAGCAGTGAAGGGGACAGGGTTGGCTACACCTTC. The chain combines TRBV2 with TRBJ1-2, with 9 bases aligning to TRBD1. The CDR3 loop spans 13 amino acids. Germline V lookup: CDR1 SNHLY, CDR2 FYNNEI. The J segment lost 7 bases and the V segment lost 1 base, leaving 1 base of the junction unmatched.

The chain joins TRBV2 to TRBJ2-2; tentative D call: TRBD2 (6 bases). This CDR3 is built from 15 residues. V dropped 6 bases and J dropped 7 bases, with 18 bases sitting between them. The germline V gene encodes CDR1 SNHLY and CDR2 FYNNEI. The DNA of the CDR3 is TGTGCCAGCAGGTCGACCGGGGGTCTTAGCGGGGAGCTGTTTTTT. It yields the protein CASRSTGGLSGELFF. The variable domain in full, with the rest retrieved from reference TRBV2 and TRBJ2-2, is EPEVTQTPSHQVTQMGQEVILRCVPISNHLYFYWYRQILGQKVEFLVSFYNNEISEKSEIFDDQFSVERPDGSNFTLKIRSTKLEDSAMYFCASRSTGGLSGELFFGEGSRLTVL.

CDR3 nucleotides: TGCAGCGTTGCTGGGAACATTCAGTACTTC. This encodes CSVAGNIQYF. This chain joins TRBV29-1 and TRBJ2-4; no definite D call. Germline V lookup: CDR1 SQVTM, CDR2 ANQGSEA. Deletions cut 4 bases from V and 7 bases from J, with 5 bases between. The CDR3 runs to 10 residues.

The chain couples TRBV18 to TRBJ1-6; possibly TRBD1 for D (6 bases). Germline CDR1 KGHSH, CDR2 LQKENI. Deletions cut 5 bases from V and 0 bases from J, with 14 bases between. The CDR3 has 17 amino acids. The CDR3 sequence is CASSVRDTRSYNSPLHF. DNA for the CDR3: TGTGCCAGCTCAGTTCGGGACACCCGCTCCTATAATTCACCCCTCCACTTT.

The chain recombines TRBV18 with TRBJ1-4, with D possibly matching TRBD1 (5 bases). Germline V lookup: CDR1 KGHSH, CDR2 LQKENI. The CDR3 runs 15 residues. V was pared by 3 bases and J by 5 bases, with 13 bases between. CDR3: CASSPPGTLNEKLFF. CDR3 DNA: TGTGCCAGCTCACCTCCCGGGACCCTAAATGAAAAACTGTTTTTT.

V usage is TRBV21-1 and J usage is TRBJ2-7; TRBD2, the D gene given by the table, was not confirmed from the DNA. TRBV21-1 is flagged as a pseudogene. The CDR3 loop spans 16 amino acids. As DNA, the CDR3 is TGTGCCAGCAGCAAAAGCGGGGCATCGAGCTCCTACGAGCAGTACGTC. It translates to CASSKSGASSSYEQYV.